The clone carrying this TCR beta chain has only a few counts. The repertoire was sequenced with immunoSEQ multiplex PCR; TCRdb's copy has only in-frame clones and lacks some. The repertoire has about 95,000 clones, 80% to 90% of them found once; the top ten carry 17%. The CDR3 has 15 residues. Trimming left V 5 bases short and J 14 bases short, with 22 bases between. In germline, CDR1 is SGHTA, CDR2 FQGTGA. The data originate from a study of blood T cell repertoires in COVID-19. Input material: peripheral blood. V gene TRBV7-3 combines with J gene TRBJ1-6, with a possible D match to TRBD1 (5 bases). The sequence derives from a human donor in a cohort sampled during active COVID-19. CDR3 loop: CASSDQGREIGSLHF. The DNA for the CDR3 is TGTGCCAGCAGCGACCAAGGCAGGGAAATCGGCTCCCTCCACTTT.